The clone carrying this T cell receptor beta chain has just one count. The target antigen is unknown. The data stem from a study of vaccination and CD4 T cells after COVID-19. Study at large: Typically, post-vaccine samples were obtained a median approximately 70 days after dose two, within a range of 14 to 241. Spike peptides, overlapping and drawn from SARS-CoV-2, HCoV-NL63, HCoV-OC43 and HCoV-229E, were used to stimulate cells. Study-wide findings and caveats: Convalescent patients' median share of reactive clones seen only post-vaccination was 70% to 90%.

CD4+ T cells that had been cultured provided DNA sequenced with the Oncomine TCR Beta short-read assay. TCRdb recomputed calls from the PCR reads with MiXCR, one row per CDR3 protein. The top ten clones hold just over 7% of a sample with fewer than 15,000 distinct CDR3 sequences, roughly 69% of them seen once. Treatment indicated: roughly ten-day PBMC culture with coronavirus spike peptide pools or control peptides (ViraFEST assay). Cultures of PBMCs, approximately 2 million per well, were set up with 7.5 to 10 IU/ml IL-2 and roughly 9 ug/ml peptide pools. V lost 0 bases, J lost 7 bases, and 11 bases stayed unmatched. This CDR3 is built from 16 residues. Germline V gene lookup returns CDR1 LNHNV and CDR2 YYDKDF (reference sequence).

This TCR derives from a human donor who had recovered from COVID-19. The rearrangement uses TRBV15 and TRBJ2-7; TRBD1 matches at 8 bases. This specimen was CD4+ T cells from blood, cultured in vitro, taken before SARS-CoV-2 vaccination. This CDR3 reads CATSRDQGAGGDEQYF. As DNA, the CDR3 is TGTGCCACCAGCAGAGATCAGGGAGCAGGGGGCGATGAGCAGTACTTC.